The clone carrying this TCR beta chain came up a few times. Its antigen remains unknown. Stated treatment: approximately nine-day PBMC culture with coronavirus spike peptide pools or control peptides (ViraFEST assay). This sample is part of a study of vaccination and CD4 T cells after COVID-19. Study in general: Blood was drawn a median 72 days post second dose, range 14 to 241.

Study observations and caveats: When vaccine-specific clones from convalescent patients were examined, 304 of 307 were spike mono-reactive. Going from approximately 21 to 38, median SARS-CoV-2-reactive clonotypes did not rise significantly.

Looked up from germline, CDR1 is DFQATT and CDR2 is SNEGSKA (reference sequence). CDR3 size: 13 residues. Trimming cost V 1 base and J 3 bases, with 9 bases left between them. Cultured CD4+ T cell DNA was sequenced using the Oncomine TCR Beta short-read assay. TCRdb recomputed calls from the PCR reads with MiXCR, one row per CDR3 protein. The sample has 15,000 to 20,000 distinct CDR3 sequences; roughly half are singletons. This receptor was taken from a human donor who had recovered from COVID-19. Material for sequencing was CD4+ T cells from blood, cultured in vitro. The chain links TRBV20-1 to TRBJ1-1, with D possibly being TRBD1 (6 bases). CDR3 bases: TGCAGTGCTAGAGGACAGGTCGACACTGAAGCTTTCTTT. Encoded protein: CSARGQVDTEAFF.